The TCR beta chain described here comes from a study of neurological immune-mediated disorders. Points from the study as a whole: HTLV-1-associated myelopathy ranked highest for TCR clonal expansion and multiple sclerosis lowest, beneath healthy controls.

It was from 2 million PBMCs stored at -80 C that the unsorted libraries were obtained. This clonotype was observed a few times. The target antigen is unknown. The junction and the germline gene differ at one end; a read error may be behind it. MiXCR, run by TCRdb on the 5' RACE reads, gives a single entry per CDR3 protein. The table has 45,000 to 65,000 distinct CDR3 sequences, about 3% seen once. CDR1 is SGHDT, CDR2 YYEEEE, per germline. This CDR3 contains 15 residues. The V call is TRBV5-6, the J call TRBJ1-5; D ambiguous. This clonotype was obtained from a man aged 35-49 years with multiple sclerosis. The sequenced sample consisted of PBMCs. The CDR3 here is CASSLGGTFFEPQNF. The CDR3 bases are TGTGCCAGCAGCTTGGGAGGTACCTTTTTCGAGCCCCAGAATTTT.